These 8 T cell receptor beta chains originate from one sample sequenced in a study of blood T cell repertoires in COVID-19. Method: immunoSEQ multiplex PCR; TCRdb's copy keeps in-frame clones and lacks some. Here the sample spans about 150,000 clones, over 60% being singletons. The sequenced sample was peripheral blood. The source of these receptors is an elderly woman with acute or convalescent COVID-19.

The chain is built from TRBV6-5 and TRBJ2-7; 9 positions agree with TRBD1. The CDR3 spans 14 residues. Trimming cost V 5 bases and J 6 bases; bases outside gene matches: 8. Germline assignment: CDR1 MNHEY and CDR2 SVGAGI. CDR3 DNA: TGTGCCAGCAGTAGGGACAGGGTTTCGATCGAGCAGTACTTC. Encoded protein: CASSRDRVSIEQYF.

The CDR3 protein is CASSIGTRDRGLYGNQPQHF. The CDR3 bases are TGTGCCAGTAGTATAGGAACCCGGGACAGGGGCTTGTACGGCAATCAGCCCCAGCATTTT. V and J are TRBV19 and TRBJ1-5, with 10 bases matching TRBD1. The CDR3 length is 20 residues. The J segment lost 2 bases and the V segment lost 1 base, leaving 14 bases of the junction unmatched. CDR1 and CDR2 from the germline V gene are LNHDA and SQIVND (reference sequence).

The V gene is TRBV19, the J gene TRBJ2-3, with D uncertain. The CDR3 has 12 residues. V was shortened by 4 bases and J by 3 bases, with 5 bases between the two germline ends. Per germline, CDR1 LNHDA and CDR2 SQIVND (reference sequence). CDR3 loop: CASSTITDTQYF. As DNA, the CDR3 is TGTGCCAGTAGTACCATTACAGATACGCAGTATTTT.

This chain joins TRBV19 and TRBJ1-2, with D possibly being TRBD1 (6 bases). CDR3 length equals 13 residues. Germline CDR1 reads LNHDA; CDR2 reads SQIVND (reference sequence). V lost 9 bases to trimming and J lost 2 bases, with 13 bases between them. CDR3 in amino acids: CASDPRGNYGYTF. For the CDR3, the DNA is TGTGCCAGCGACCCCAGGGGAAACTATGGCTACACCTTC.

This chain joins TRBV19 and TRBJ1-2; TRBD1 matches at 7 bases. The trim removed 3 bases at V and 12 bases at J, leaving 10 bases unmatched. CDR3 length: 13 amino acids. CDR1 and CDR2 (germline): LNHDA, SQIVND (reference sequence). The CDR3 DNA sequence: TGTGCCAGTAGTATTAACCCGGGACAGACAGACACCTTC. Translated: CASSINPGQTDTF.

The J gene is TRBJ2-7, the V gene TRBV7-2; 13 positions agree with TRBD2. This CDR3 has 18 residues. With V trimmed by 6 bases and J by 0 bases, 11 bases remained unmatched. Looked up from germline, CDR1 is SGHTA and CDR2 is FQGNSA. DNA for the CDR3: TGTGCCAGCAGTTACGGGACTAGCGGGGCCCCGAGCTCCTACGAGCAGTACTTC. Amino acids: CASSYGTSGAPSSYEQYF.

This clone appeared once. V is TRBV5-1 and J is TRBJ1-1, with D possibly matching TRBD1 (5 bases). Trimming removed 0 bases from V and 5 bases from J, with 11 bases in between. Germline V gene sequence: CDR1 SGHRS, CDR2 YFSETQ. The CDR3 loop spans 14 amino acids. The CDR3 loop reads CASSLDRSSTEAFF. Written as DNA, the CDR3 is TGCGCCAGCAGCTTGGACAGGTCATCTACTGAAGCTTTCTTT. Full variable domain (outside the CDR3, taken from reference TRBV5-1 and TRBJ1-1): KAGVTQTPRYLIKTRGQQVTLSCSPISGHRSVSWYQQTPGQGLQFLFEYFSETQRNKGNFPGRFSGRQFSNSRSEMNVSTLELGDSALYLCASSLDRSSTEAFFGQGTRLTVV.

This clone was counted a few times. The chain employs TRBV7-9 and TRBJ1-6; D is uncertain. Germline V CDR1 and CDR2: SEHNR, FQNEAQ (reference sequence). The CDR3 has 17 amino acids. Trimming pared 5 bases from V and 2 bases from J, leaving 16 bases between. This chain's CDR3 is CASSTTESGTYNSPLHF. The CDR3 DNA reads TGTGCCAGCAGCACCACGGAGTCCGGGACCTATAATTCACCCCTCCACTTT.